This note documents a single TCR beta chain sequence. The study enrolled healthy HIV-negative adults without recent acute infections or vaccinations as donors. The sample is drawn from a study of shared clonotypes between healthy human individuals. The overall study: The cohort comprised a couple of women and a few men. Their ages spanned 18 to 49 years.

V lost 1 base and J lost 5, with 9 bases in between. Per germline, CDR1 SGDLS and CDR2 YYNGEE. This CDR3 comprises 13 residues. At deep level, the assay was performed. Produced via immunoSEQ multiplex PCR; TCRdb's table is partial and in-frame only. Of roughly 500,000 clones listed, over 75% are singletons. The sample taken for sequencing was PBMCs. The gene calls are TRBV9 and TRBJ2-5; D may be TRBD2 (6 bases). The receptor's source is a woman between 40 and 55 years old in good health. Some clones in this sample may be carry-over from other donors' samples. The CDR3 loop is CASSVPGRETQYF. In DNA, the CDR3 is TGTGCCAGCAGCGTACCAGGGAGGGAGACCCAGTACTTC.